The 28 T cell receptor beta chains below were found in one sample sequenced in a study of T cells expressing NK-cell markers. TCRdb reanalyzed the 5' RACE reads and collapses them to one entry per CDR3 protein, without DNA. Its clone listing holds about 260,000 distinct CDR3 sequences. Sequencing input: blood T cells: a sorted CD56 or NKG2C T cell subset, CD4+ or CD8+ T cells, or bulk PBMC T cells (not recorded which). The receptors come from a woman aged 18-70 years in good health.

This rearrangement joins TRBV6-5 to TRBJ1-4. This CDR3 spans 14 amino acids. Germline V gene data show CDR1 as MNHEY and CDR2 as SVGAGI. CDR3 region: CASSYSGTNEKLFF.

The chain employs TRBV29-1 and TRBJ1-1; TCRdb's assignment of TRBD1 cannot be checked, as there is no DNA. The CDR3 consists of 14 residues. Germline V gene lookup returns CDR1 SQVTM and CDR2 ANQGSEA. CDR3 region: CSVDLQGANTEAFF.

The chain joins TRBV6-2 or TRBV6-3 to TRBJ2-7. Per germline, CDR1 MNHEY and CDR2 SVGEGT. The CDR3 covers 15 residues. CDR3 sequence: CASSYSNGQLYEQYF.

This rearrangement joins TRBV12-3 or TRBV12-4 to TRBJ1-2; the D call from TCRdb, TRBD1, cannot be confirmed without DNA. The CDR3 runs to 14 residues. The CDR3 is CASSLQGSGYGYTF.

This CDR3 is CAISESTGGSNQPQHF. The rearrangement uses TRBV10-3 and TRBJ1-5. Germline V lookup: CDR1 ENHRY, CDR2 SYGVKD. This CDR3 spans 16 amino acids.

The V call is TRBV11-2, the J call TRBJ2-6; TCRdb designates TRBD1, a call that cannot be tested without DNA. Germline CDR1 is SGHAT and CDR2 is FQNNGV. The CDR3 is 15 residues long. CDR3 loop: CASSLNRAGANVLTF.

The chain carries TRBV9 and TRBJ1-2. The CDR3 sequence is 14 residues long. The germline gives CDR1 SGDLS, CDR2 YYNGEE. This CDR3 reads CASSVGGTNYGYTF.

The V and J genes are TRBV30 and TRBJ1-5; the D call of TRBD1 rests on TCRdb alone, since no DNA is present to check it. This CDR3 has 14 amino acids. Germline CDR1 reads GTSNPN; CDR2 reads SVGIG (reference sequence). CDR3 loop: CAWSVSRVFQPQHF.

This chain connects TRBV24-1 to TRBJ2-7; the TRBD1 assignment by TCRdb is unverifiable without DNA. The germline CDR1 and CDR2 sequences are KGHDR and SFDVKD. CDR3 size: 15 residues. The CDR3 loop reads CATSDSGQGNYEQYF.

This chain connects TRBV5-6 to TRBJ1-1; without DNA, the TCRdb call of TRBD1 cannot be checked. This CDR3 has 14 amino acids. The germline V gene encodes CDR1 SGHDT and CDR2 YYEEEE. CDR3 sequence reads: CASRLGQINTEAFF.

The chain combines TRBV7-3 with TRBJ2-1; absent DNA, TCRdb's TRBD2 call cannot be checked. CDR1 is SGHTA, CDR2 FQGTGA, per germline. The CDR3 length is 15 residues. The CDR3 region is CASSLGGPHYNEQFF. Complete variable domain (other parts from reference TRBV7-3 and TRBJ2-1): GAGVSQTPSNKVTEKGKYVELRCDPISGHTALYWYRQSLGQGPEFLIYFQGTGAADDSGLPNDRFFAVRPEGSVSTLKIQRTERGDSAVYLCASSLGGPHYNEQFFGPGTRLTVL.

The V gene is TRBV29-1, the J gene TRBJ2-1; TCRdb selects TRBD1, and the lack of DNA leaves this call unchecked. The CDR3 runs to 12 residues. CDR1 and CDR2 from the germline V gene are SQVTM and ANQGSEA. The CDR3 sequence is CSGGGQYNEQFF.

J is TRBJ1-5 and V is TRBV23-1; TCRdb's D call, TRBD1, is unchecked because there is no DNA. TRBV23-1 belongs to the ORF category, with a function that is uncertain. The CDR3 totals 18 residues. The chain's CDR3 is CASSQPSVGTPSNQPQHF.

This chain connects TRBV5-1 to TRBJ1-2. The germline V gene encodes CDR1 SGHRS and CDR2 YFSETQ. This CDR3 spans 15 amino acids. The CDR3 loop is CASSLGSFGNYGYTF.

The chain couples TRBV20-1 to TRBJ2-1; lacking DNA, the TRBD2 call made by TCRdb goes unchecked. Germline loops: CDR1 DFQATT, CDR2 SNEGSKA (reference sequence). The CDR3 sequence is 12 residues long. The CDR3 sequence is CSARGLRNEQFF.

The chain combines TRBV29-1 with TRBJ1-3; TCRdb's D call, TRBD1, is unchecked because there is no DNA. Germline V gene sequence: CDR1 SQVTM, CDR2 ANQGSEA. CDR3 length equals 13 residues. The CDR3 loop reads CSVRTGTGNTIYF.

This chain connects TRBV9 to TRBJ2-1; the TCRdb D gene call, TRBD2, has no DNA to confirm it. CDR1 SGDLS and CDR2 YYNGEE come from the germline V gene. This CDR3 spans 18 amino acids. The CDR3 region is CASRDPGLAASSYNEQFF.

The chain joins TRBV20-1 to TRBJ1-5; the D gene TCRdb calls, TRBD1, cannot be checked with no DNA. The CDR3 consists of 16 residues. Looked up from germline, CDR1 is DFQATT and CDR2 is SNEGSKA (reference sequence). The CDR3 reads CSARDFVQGGNQPQHF.

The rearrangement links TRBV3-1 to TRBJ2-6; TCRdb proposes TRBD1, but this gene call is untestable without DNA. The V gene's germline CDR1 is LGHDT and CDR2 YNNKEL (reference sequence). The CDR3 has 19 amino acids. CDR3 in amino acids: CASSRKPRDRVPGANVLTF.

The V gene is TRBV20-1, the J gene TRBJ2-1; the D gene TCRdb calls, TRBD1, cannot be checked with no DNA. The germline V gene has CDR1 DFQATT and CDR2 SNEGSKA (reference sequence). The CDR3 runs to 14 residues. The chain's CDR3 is CSARSTGLSNEQFF.

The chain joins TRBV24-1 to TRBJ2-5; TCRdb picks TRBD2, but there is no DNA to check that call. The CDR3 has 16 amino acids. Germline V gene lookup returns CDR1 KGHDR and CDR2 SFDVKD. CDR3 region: CATSDRPSGSGETQYF.

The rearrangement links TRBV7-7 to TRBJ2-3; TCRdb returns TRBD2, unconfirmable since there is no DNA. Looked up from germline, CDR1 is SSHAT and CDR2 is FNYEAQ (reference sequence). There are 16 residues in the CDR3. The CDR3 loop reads CASSLVTSGDTDTQYF.

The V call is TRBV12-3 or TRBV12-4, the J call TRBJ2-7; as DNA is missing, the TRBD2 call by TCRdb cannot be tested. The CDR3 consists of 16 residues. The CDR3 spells CASRPSGRERLGVQYF.

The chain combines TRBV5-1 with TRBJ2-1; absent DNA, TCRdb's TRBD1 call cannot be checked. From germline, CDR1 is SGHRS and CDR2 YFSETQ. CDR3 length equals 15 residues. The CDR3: CASSSQGSPYNEQFF. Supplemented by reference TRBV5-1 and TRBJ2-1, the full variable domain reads KAGVTQTPRYLIKTRGQQVTLSCSPISGHRSVSWYQQTPGQGLQFLFEYFSETQRNKGNFPGRFSGRQFSNSRSEMNVSTLELGDSALYLCASSSQGSPYNEQFFGPGTRLTVL.

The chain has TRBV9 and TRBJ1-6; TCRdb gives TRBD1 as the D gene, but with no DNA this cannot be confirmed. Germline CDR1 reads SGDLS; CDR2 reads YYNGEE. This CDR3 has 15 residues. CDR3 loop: CASRQDSSYNSPLHF. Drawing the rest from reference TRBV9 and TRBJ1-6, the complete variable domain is DSGVTQTPKHLITATGQRVTLRCSPRSGDLSVYWYQQSLDQGLQFLIQYYNGEERAKGNILERFSAQQFPDLHSELNLSSLELGDSALYFCASRQDSSYNSPLHFGNGTRLTVT.

CDR3 loop: CASSNPTGLGNTEAFF. The chain is built from TRBV6-5 and TRBJ1-1; TCRdb gives TRBD1 as the D gene, but with no DNA this cannot be confirmed. This CDR3 is built from 16 residues. Germline V gives CDR1 MNHEY, CDR2 SVGAGI.

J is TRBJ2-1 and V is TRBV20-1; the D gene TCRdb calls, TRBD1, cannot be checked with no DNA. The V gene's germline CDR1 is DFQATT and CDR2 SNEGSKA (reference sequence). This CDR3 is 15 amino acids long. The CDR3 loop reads CSARVSGRGPSEQFF.

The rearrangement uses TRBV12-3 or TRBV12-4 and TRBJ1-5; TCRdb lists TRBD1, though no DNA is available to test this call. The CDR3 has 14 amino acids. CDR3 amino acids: CASNQGQPNQPQHF.